This entry lists 23 T cell receptor beta chains sequenced from one sample in a study of T cell repertoires in cytomegalovirus infection. These TCRs' antigens remain unknown. MiXCR, run by TCRdb on the reads, gives a single entry per CDR3 protein. In the table there are about 83,000 distinct CDR3 sequences, around 49% of which are singletons. Specimen: CD8+ T cells from cultured PBMCs, collected from culture after CMV antigen stimulation. The receptors here all came from a human donor in good health (CMV status not recorded). Some clones in this sample may be carry-over from other donors' samples.

The chain couples TRBV5-4 to TRBJ2-3, with 7 bases identical to TRBD2. Unmatched junction bases numbered 14, after V lost 4 bases and J lost 3 bases. The CDR3 runs 17 residues. In germline, CDR1 is SGHNT, CDR2 YYREEE (reference sequence). The CDR3 region is CASSLGVEGGSTDTQYF. In DNA, the CDR3 is TGTGCCAGCAGCCTTGGGGTTGAGGGCGGGAGTACAGATACGCAGTATTTT.

As regards this clonotype: This may be a read error: a much more frequent sequence differs by one nucleotide. The chain couples TRBV7-8 to TRBJ2-3; a possible D gene is TRBD1 (6 bases). This CDR3 is 15 amino acids long. The germline V gene has CDR1 SGHVS and CDR2 FQNEAQ. V was pared by 5 bases and J by 1 base, with 13 bases between. Here the CDR3 reads CASSPTGSCTDTQYF. For the CDR3, the DNA is TGTGCCAGCAGCCCAACAGGGAGTTGCACAGATACGCAGTATTTT.

The chain links TRBV7-6 to TRBJ2-1; D is uncertain. The V end lost 2 bases, the J end lost 5 bases, and 4 bases lay between the germline ends. Germline V gives CDR1 SGHVS, CDR2 FNYEAQ. CDR3 length: 12 amino acids. In nucleotides, the CDR3 is TGTGCCAGCAGCTTAAAGGACAATGAGCAGTTCTTC. Encoded protein: CASSLKDNEQFF.

The V call is TRBV23-1, the J call TRBJ1-2; TRBD1 might be the D (6 bases). TRBV23-1 is assigned to the ORF class and has an uncertain function. The CDR3 is 18 amino acids. The V end was cut by 0 bases, the J end by 4 bases, with 21 bases between. DNA of the CDR3: TGCGCCAGCAGTCAATCCCACCAGAGCGGGGGCGTGCCCTATGGCTACACCTTC. Protein product: CASSQSHQSGGVPYGYTF.

The rearrangement uses TRBV9 and TRBJ2-1; 10 positions agree with TRBD2. The CDR3 contains 15 residues. The V gene's germline CDR1 is SGDLS and CDR2 YYNGEE. The junction had 4 bases not matched to a gene; V was cut back by 0 bases and J by 7 bases. CDR3 nucleotide sequence: TGTGCCAGCAGCGTAGCCAGCGGGAGGGCAAATGAGCAGTTCTTC. Its protein product is CASSVASGRANEQFF.

V is TRBV7-2 and J is TRBJ1-5, with D possibly TRBD1 on 5 matching bases. This CDR3 is 14 amino acids long. Trimming took off 5 bases at V and 7 bases at J, with 15 bases between the two ends. The germline V gene has CDR1 SGHTA and CDR2 FQGNSA. DNA for the CDR3: TGTGCCAGCAGCCCCGGGCAGGGATTCCAGCCCCAGCATTTT. Translation: CASSPGQGFQPQHF.

This clonotype is large in the sample. In nucleotides, the CDR3 is TGTGCCAGCAGCATGGGACAGAAGAATCAGCCCCAGCATTTT. The encoded protein is CASSMGQKNQPQHF. V usage is TRBV6-1 and J usage is TRBJ1-5; 7 bases align to TRBD1. This CDR3 is built from 14 residues. CDR1 is MNHNS, CDR2 SASEGT, per germline. V shed 6 bases, J shed 4 bases, and the junction held 6 bases outside the gene matches.

The sample holds many counts of this clonotype. This chain uses TRBV7-8 with TRBJ1-3, with D unresolved. Trimming cost V 4 bases and J 1 base, with 8 bases left between them. The germline CDR1 and CDR2 sequences are SGHVS and FQNEAQ. The CDR3 loop spans 14 amino acids. CDR3 nucleotide sequence: TGTGCCAGCAGCTCTAGGGTTTCTGGAAACACCATATATTTT. Translating it yields CASSSRVSGNTIYF.

The CDR3 reads CASSNDLPGRNSPLHF. CDR3 DNA sequence: TGTGCCAGCAGTAACGACTTGCCGGGGAGGAATTCACCCCTCCACTTT. The V and J genes are TRBV27 and TRBJ1-6, with D unclear. Germline V gene lookup returns CDR1 MNHEY and CDR2 SMNVEV (reference sequence). Trimming left V 5 bases short and J 7 bases short, with 18 bases between. The CDR3 spans 16 residues.

This sequence joins TRBV27 and TRBJ1-2; 10 positions match TRBD1. CDR1 is MNHEY, CDR2 SMNVEV, per germline (reference sequence). This CDR3 region has 13 residues. The trim removed 5 bases at V and 8 bases at J, leaving 5 bases unmatched. The CDR3 loop is CASSVDRGRGYTF. The CDR3 coding sequence is TGTGCCAGCAGTGTGGACAGGGGGAGGGGCTACACCTTC.

The CDR3 sequence: CASSLGRPSSYNEQFF. CDR3 DNA: TGTGCCAGCAGTTTGGGCAGGCCGAGCTCCTACAATGAGCAGTTCTTC. V gene TRBV12-3 or TRBV12-4 combines with J gene TRBJ2-1; D gene uncertain. V gave up 3 bases and J gave up 0 bases, with 12 bases separating them. This CDR3 is built from 16 residues.

The rearrangement joins TRBV24-1 to TRBJ1-1; 7 nucleotides align to TRBD1. This CDR3 has 15 amino acids. V was pared by 3 bases and J by 8 bases, with 11 bases of the junction left unmatched. Germline loops: CDR1 KGHDR, CDR2 SFDVKD. This chain's CDR3 is CATSDGSRGRGEAFF. The CDR3 nucleotides are TGTGCCACCAGTGATGGATCGAGGGGGCGCGGGGAAGCTTTCTTT.

The rearrangement uses TRBV19 and TRBJ1-1; 9 nucleotides align to TRBD1. Germline V lookup: CDR1 LNHDA, CDR2 SQIVND (reference sequence). The ends lost 9 bases at V and 6 bases at J; junction bases unmatched: 11. This CDR3 is 14 amino acids long. The CDR3 reads CASHPGQGFPEAFF. CDR3 sequence (DNA): TGTGCCAGCCATCCGGGACAGGGCTTCCCTGAAGCTTTCTTT.

The V gene is TRBV20-1, the J gene TRBJ2-2; TRBD2 matches at 7 bases. CDR1 DFQATT and CDR2 SNEGSKA come from the germline V gene (reference sequence). V shed 3 bases, J shed 3 bases, and the junction held 10 bases outside the gene matches. The CDR3 sequence is 16 residues long. The CDR3: CSARGGRLADTGELFF. The CDR3 DNA sequence: TGCAGTGCTAGGGGGGGGAGGCTAGCGGACACCGGGGAGCTGTTTTTT.

This clonotype was observed a handful of times. In DNA, the CDR3 is TGTGCCAGCAGTTCCGGACTAGCGAGAAGGGAGCTGTTTTTT. Translated, it gives CASSSGLARRELFF. The V call is TRBV12-3 or TRBV12-4, the J call TRBJ2-2; 9 nucleotides agree with TRBD2. Losses at the gene ends were 4 bases for V and 9 bases for J; bases not matched to a gene: 6. The CDR3 loop spans 14 amino acids.

V and J are TRBV7-9 and TRBJ2-7, with TRBD1 matching over 7 bases. Germline assignment: CDR1 SEHNR and CDR2 FQNEAQ (reference sequence). The CDR3 is 14 amino acids. V shed 5 bases and J 2 bases; nucleotides not matched to a gene: 6. The CDR3 region has the DNA TGTGCCAGCAGCCCCCGGGACAGAGCCTACGAGCAGTACTTC. Translating gives CASSPRDRAYEQYF. The full variable domain, its missing parts supplied by reference TRBV7-9 and TRBJ2-7, is DTGVSQNPRHKITKRGQNVTFRCDPISEHNRLYWYRQTLGQGPEFLTYFQNEAQLEKSRLLSDRFSAERPKGSFSTLEIQRTEQGDSAMYLCASSPRDRAYEQYFGPGTRLTVT.

The gene calls are TRBV7-8 and TRBJ2-1; 7 positions match TRBD2. After removal of 6 bases from V and 8 bases from J, the junction contained 19 bases not matched to a gene. Germline-derived CDR1 and CDR2 are SGHVS and FQNEAQ. This CDR3 comprises 17 residues. CDR3 sequence reads: CASRFAGVLSMGHEQFF. The CDR3 bases are TGTGCCAGCAGATTTGCGGGAGTTCTCTCTATGGGACATGAGCAGTTCTTC.

The chain couples TRBV11-2 to TRBJ2-3, with TRBD2 matching 7 bases. The CDR3 contains 14 residues. Germline V gene data show CDR1 as SGHAT and CDR2 as FQNNGV. V trimming: 5 bases; J trimming: 1 base; junction bases outside the gene matches: 3. Here the CDR3 DNA reads TGTGCCAGCAGCCCTCGGGGGGGCACAGATACGCAGTATTTT. It codes for CASSPRGGTDTQYF.

CDR3 in DNA: TGTGCCAGCAGCTCACGGGGGCCCCTCTATGGCTACACCTTC. The encoded protein is CASSSRGPLYGYTF. The J gene is TRBJ1-2, the V gene TRBV6-8, with D perhaps TRBD1 (6 bases). This CDR3 comprises 14 residues. Trimming removed 6 bases at V and 4 bases at J, with 15 bases between. The germline V gene has CDR1 MNHGY and CDR2 SAAAGT.

The sample holds one count of this clonotype. This rearrangement joins TRBV6-1 to TRBJ1-5; D is unresolved. This CDR3 has 14 amino acids. The germline V and J ends were trimmed by 1 base and 4 bases, with 8 bases remaining between them. In germline, CDR1 is MNHNS, CDR2 SASEGT. In nucleotides, the CDR3 is TGTGCCAGCAGTGAAGGCAGGTGTAATCAGCCCCAGCATTTT. This sequence encodes CASSEGRCNQPQHF.

This clonotype has only a few counts. The rearrangement joins TRBV7-2 to TRBJ1-3, with a possible D match to TRBD1 (5 bases). This CDR3 has 16 residues. CDR1 SGHTA and CDR2 FQGNSA come from the germline V gene. V was pared by 3 bases and J by 6 bases, with 18 bases between. DNA for the CDR3: TGTGCCAGCAGCTTGTATAGCGGGGACCCCCTAAACACCATATATTTT. It codes for CASSLYSGDPLNTIYF.

J is TRBJ1-3 and V is TRBV7-9; perhaps TRBD1 as D (5 bases). V lost 5 bases, J lost 1 base, and 9 bases lay in between. Germline V CDR1 and CDR2: SEHNR, FQNEAQ (reference sequence). The CDR3 is made up of 14 amino acids. The CDR3 DNA follows: TGTGCCAGCAGCCGGGGGGAATCTGGAAACACCATATATTTT. It codes for CASSRGESGNTIYF.

V is TRBV6-2 or TRBV6-3 and J is TRBJ2-1, with 9 positions matching TRBD1. V lost 0 bases and J lost 5; bases outside the gene matches: 2. Germline assignment: CDR1 MNHEY and CDR2 SVGEGT. The CDR3 runs to 15 residues. Here the CDR3 reads CASSYSRDRDNEQFF. As DNA, the CDR3 is TGTGCCAGCAGTTACTCCCGGGACAGGGACAATGAGCAGTTCTTC.